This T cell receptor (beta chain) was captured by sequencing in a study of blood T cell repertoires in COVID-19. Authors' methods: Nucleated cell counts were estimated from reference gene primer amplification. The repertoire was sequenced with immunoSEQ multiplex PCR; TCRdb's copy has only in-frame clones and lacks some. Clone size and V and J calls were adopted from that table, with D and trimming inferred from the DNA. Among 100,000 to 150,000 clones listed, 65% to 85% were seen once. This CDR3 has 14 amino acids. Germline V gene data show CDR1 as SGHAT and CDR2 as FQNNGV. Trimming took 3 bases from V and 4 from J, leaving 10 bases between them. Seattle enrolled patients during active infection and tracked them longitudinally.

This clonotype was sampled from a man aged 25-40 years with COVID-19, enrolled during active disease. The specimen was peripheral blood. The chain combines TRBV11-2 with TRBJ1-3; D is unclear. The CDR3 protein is CASSFTEEGNTIYF. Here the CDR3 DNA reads TGTGCCAGCAGCTTCACGGAGGAAGGAAACACCATATATTTT. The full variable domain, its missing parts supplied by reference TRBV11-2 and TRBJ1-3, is EAGVAQSPRYKIIEKRQSVAFWCNPISGHATLYWYQQILGQGPKLLIQFQNNGVVDDSQLPKDRFSAERLKGVDSTLKIQPAKLEDSAVYLCASSFTEEGNTIYFGEGSWLTVV.